This TCR beta chain was sequenced during a study of molecular identifiers for immune sequencing clone quantification. Regarding the study as a whole: Highly expanded clone sizes could be underestimated by identical TCR molecules that share a barcode.

This clonotype appeared many times. Its antigen is as yet unknown. With RNA at 10%, 30% or 50%, naive CD8 libraries came from roughly 20,000 to 1,000,000 sorted cells. CD8+CD4-CCR7+CD45RA+ cells were sorted as naive CD8 T cells. Methods described previously, with TCR primers listed, were used for bulk TCR libraries. MiXCR, applied by TCRdb to the PCR reads, yields one record per CDR3 protein. The repertoire consists of some 65,000 distinct CDR3 sequences, with approximately 17% occurring once and the leading ten covering roughly 1.4%. The V gene lost 7 bases and the J gene lost 0 bases, with 15 bases spanning the gap. CDR1 and CDR2 from the germline V gene are MDHEN and SYDVKM. The CDR3 runs to 15 residues.

Material: naive CD8+ T cells from blood, with Jurkat cell RNA spiked in. Subset: FACS-sorted CD8+CD4-CCR7+CD45RA+ naive T cells. This rearrangement joins TRBV28 to TRBJ2-5; a weak D match, TRBD1 (6 bases). This TCR came from a human donor in good health. Some libraries in this study had Jurkat cell RNA spiked in. The CDR3 nucleotides read TGTGCCAGCACAAATAAACACAGGGACCAAGAGACCCAGTACTTC. It codes for CASTNKHRDQETQYF.